This is a list of T cell receptor beta chains from one sample in a study of identical twins. TCRdb reprocessed the 5' RACE reads with MiXCR, giving one entry per CDR3 protein. The profile shows roughly 290,000 distinct CDR3 sequences, around 9.7% of them singletons. These records were also assigned to another study, of yellow fever vaccine responses in identical twins.

Sequences were obtained from CD8+ T cells sorted from blood. These receptors were taken from a woman under 30 in good health. Both conserved end residues are part of each CDR3. A D gene is named only where the DNA matches it firmly. Clone size is not always given. Where it is, it says once, few, many or a class for expanded clones.

few	TRBJ2-6	TRBD1	TRBV4-3	TGCGCCAGCAGCCCGGGGACAGCGGGGGCCAACGTCCTGACTTTC	CASSPGTAGANVLTF
-	TRBJ1-2	TRBD1	TRBV7-9	TGTGCCAGCAGCGACCTGACAGGGAGTGGCTACACCTTC	CASSDLTGSGYTF
-	TRBJ1-2	-	TRBV7-9	TGTGCCAGCAGCTTCGCCGACGACTATGGCTACACCTTC	CASSFADDYGYTF
-	TRBJ2-3	-	TRBV11-1	TGTGCCAGCAGCTTTCCGACAAGGGGTCCCCCTGGGGAGGATACGCAGTATTTT	CASSFPTRGPPGEDTQYF
many	TRBJ2-7	-	TRBV27	TGTGCCAGCAGGGGGGGACTCTACGAGCAGTACTTC	CASRGGLYEQYF
-	TRBJ2-2	-	TRBV7-2	TGTGCCAGCAGCTTGAACAGGATATCAGACACCGGGGAGCTGTTTTTT	CASSLNRISDTGELFF
many	TRBJ2-2	TRBD2	TRBV14	TGTGCCAGCAGCCAAGTCCCCACCGGAGGGAGGGCGGCCGGGGGGACCGGGGAGCTGTTTTTT	CASSQVPTGGRAAGGTGELFF
many	TRBJ2-2	-	TRBV29-1	TGCAGCGTTGGGGGCAGGGACACCGGGGAGCTGTTTTTT	CSVGGRDTGELFF
-	TRBJ1-3	-	TRBV29-1	TGCAGCGCTCTAGACAGCTCTGGAAACACCATATATTTT	CSALDSSGNTIYF
many	TRBJ1-1	TRBD1	TRBV29-1	TGCAGCGTTGAGACGCCGGGACAGGGTGAAGAGTGGACTGAAGCTTTCTTT	CSVETPGQGEEWTEAFF
many	TRBJ2-3	-	TRBV29-1	TGCAGCGTTGAGGATGCGGAGGGGGCCCGCACAGATACGCAGTATTTT	CSVEDAEGARTDTQYF
many	TRBJ2-7	-	TRBV6-2/TRBV6-3	TGTGCCAGCAGTTACCCCCTCACAAGAAACGAGCAGTACTTC	CASSYPLTRNEQYF
-	TRBJ2-3	-	TRBV7-9	TGTGCCAGCAGCCCATTCGACAAGGTAGATACGCAGTATTTT	CASSPFDKVDTQYF
many	TRBJ2-1	-	TRBV12-3/TRBV12-4	TGTGCCAGCAGTACGTCCCCCCACAATGAGCAGTTCTTC	CASSTSPHNEQFF
-	TRBJ2-1	TRBD2	TRBV7-9	TGTGCCAGCAGCTTACGAACTAGCGGGAGTACCCATGAGCAGTTCTTC	CASSLRTSGSTHEQFF
-	TRBJ2-7	TRBD1	TRBV5-1	TGCGCCAGCAGCTTGCAGGGACAGGGGGACTACGAGCAGTACTTC	CASSLQGQGDYEQYF
-	TRBJ2-7	TRBD1	TRBV20-1	TGCAGTGCTGAAACCGGGACAGAGCCCTCCTACGAGCAGTACTTC	CSAETGTEPSYEQYF
few	TRBJ2-1	TRBD2	TRBV28	TGTGCCAGCAGTGATCTAGCGGGACAAGGCAATGAGCAGTTCTTC	CASSDLAGQGNEQFF
many	TRBJ2-7	TRBD1	TRBV29-1	TGCAGCGTTGAAGAGCCGGGACAGGCCTCCTACGAGCAGTACTTC	CSVEEPGQASYEQYF
many	TRBJ1-1	-	TRBV20-1	TGCAGTGCCTCAGGGTCCGTCACTGAAGCTTTCTTT	CSASGSVTEAFF
many	TRBJ2-1	TRBD1	TRBV5-1	TGCGCCAGCAGCCGGCGGACAGGGGATAGCAATGAGCAGTTCTTC	CASSRRTGDSNEQFF
many	TRBJ2-1	-	TRBV7-7	TGTGCTAGCAGCTCCTTATCCTACAATGAGCAGTTCTTC	CASSSLSYNEQFF
-	TRBJ2-7	-	TRBV18	TGTGCCAGCTCACCACCACTCCAGGGCCAAACGAACGAGCAGTACTTC	CASSPPLQGQTNEQYF
-	TRBJ1-1	TRBD1	TRBV20-1	TGCAGTGCGAGGACAGGGAACACTGAAGCTTTCTTT	CSARTGNTEAFF
-	TRBJ2-4	-	TRBV29-1	TGCAGCGTTGAGGGAGCCAAAAACATTCAGTACTTC	CSVEGAKNIQYF
many	TRBJ2-1	TRBD2	TRBV10-3	TGTGCCATCAGTGGGACTAGCGGTTTTCTGAGCTCCTACAATGAGCAGTTCTTC	CAISGTSGFLSSYNEQFF
few	TRBJ2-1	TRBD2	TRBV20-1	TGCAGTGCCCTCACCCCGAGCGGGGGGGCCCTCAATGAGCAGTTCTTC	CSALTPSGGALNEQFF
few	TRBJ2-2	-	TRBV15	TGTGCCACCAGCAGAGATATGGGGGCCTCGAACACCGGGGAGCTGTTTTTT	CATSRDMGASNTGELFF